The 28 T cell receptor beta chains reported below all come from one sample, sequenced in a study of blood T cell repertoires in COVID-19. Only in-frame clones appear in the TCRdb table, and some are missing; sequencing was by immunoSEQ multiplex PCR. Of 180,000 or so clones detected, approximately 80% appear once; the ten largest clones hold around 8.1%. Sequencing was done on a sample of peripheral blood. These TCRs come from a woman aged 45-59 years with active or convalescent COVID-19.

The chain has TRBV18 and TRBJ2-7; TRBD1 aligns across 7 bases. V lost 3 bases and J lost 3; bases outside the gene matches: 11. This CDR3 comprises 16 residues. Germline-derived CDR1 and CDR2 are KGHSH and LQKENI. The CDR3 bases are TGTGCCAGCTCACCTTACCCGACAGGGAAGGGCTACGAGCAGTACTTC. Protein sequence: CASSPYPTGKGYEQYF.

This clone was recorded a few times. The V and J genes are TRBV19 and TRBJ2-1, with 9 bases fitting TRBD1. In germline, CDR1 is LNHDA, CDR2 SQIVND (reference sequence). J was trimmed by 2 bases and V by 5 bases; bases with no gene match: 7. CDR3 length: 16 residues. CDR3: CASSRLGQGTYNEQFF. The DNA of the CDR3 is TGTGCCAGTAGTCGATTAGGACAGGGGACCTACAATGAGCAGTTCTTC.

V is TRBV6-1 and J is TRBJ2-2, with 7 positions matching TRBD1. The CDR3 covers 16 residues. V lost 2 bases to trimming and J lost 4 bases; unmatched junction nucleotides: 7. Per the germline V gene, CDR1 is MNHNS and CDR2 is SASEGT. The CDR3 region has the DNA TGTGCCAGCAGTGAATATACGGGGACAGCCACCGGGGAGCTGTTTTTT. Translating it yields CASSEYTGTATGELFF.

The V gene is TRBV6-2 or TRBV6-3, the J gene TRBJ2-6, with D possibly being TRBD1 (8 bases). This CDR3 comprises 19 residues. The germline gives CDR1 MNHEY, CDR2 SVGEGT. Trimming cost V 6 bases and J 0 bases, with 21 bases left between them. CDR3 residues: CASSPLRNRGGSGANVLTF. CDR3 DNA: TGTGCCAGCAGCCCTTTACGGAACAGGGGGGGCTCTGGGGCCAACGTCCTGACTTTC.

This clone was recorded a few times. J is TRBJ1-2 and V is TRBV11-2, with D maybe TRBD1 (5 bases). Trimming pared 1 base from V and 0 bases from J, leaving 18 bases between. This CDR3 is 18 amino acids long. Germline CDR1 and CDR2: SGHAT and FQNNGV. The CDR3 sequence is CASSLGGASAATNYGYTF. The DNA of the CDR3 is TGTGCCAGCAGCTTAGGTGGGGCCTCTGCCGCAACTAACTATGGCTACACCTTC.

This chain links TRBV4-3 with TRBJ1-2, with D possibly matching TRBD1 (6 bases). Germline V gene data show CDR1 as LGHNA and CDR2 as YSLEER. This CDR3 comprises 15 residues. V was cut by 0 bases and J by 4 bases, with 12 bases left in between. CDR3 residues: CASSQEAGEGYGYTF. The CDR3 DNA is TGCGCCAGCAGCCAAGAGGCAGGGGAAGGCTATGGCTACACCTTC.

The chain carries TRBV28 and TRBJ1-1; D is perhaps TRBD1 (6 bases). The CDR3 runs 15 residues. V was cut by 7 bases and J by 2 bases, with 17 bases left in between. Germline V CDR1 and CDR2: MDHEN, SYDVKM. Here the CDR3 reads CASNIGGRGNTEAFF. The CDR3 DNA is TGTGCCAGCAATATAGGGGGTCGGGGAAACACTGAAGCTTTCTTT.

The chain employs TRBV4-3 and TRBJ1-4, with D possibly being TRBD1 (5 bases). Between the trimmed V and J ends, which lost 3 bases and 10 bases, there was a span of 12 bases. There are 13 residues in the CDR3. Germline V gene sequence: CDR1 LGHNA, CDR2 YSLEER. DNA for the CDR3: TGCGCCAGCAGCCAGGAACAGGCGAGAAAACTGTTTTTT. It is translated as CASSQEQARKLFF.

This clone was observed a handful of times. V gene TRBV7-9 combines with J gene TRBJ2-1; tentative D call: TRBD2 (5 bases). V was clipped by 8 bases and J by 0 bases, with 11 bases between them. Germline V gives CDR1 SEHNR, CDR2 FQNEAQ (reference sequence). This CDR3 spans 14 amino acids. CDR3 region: CASGLAASYNEQFF. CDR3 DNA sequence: TGTGCCAGCGGGCTAGCAGCCTCCTACAATGAGCAGTTCTTC.

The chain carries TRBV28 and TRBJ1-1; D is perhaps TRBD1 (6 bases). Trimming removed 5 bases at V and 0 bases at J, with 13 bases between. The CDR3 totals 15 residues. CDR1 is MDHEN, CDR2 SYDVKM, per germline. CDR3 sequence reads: CASSAYRTVNTEAFF. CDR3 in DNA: TGTGCCAGCAGTGCTTACCGGACAGTGAACACTGAAGCTTTCTTT.

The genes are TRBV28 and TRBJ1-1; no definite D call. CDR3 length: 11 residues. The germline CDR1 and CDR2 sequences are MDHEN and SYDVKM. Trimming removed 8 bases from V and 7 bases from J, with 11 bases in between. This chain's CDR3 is CASHLRDEAFF. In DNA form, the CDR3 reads TGTGCCAGCCATCTGCGGGATGAAGCTTTCTTT.

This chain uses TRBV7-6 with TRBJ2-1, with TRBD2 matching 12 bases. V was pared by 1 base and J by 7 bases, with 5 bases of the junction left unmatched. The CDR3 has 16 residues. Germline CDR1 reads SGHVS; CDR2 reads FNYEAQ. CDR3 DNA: TGTGCCAGCAGCTTAGTGCGCGGGACTAGCGGGAATGAGCAGTTCTTC. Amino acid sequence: CASSLVRGTSGNEQFF.

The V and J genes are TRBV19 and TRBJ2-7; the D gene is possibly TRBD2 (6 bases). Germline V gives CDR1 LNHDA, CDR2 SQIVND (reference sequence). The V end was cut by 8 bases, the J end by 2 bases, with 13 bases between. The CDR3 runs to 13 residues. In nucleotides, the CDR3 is TGTGCCAGTGCCCCGGGGGATGCCTACGAGCAGTACTTC. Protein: CASAPGDAYEQYF.

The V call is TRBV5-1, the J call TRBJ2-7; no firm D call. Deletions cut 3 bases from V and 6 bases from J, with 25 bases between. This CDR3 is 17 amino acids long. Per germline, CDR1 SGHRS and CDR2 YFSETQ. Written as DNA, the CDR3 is TGCGCCAGCAGCTGCCCCACTTATGAGGCTGGTTGCGGCGAGCAGTACTTC. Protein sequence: CASSCPTYEAGCGEQYF.

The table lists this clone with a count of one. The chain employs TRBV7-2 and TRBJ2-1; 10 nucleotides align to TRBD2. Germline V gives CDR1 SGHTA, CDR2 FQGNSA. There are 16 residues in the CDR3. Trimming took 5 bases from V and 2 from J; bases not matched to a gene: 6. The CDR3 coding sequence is TGTGCCAGCAGCGCCCATAGCGGGGGGACCTACAATGAGCAGTTCTTC. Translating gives CASSAHSGGTYNEQFF.

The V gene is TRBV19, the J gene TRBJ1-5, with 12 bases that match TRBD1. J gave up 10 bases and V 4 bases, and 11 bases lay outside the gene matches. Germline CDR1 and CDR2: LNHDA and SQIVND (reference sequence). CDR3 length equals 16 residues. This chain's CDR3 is CASSRGTGGAFSPQHF. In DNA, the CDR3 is TGTGCCAGTAGTAGGGGGACAGGGGGCGCTTTTAGCCCCCAGCATTTT.

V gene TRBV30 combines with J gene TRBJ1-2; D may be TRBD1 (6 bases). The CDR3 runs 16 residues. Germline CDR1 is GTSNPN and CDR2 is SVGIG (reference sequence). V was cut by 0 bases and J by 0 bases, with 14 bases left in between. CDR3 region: CAWSVGQGLANYGYTF. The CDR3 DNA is TGTGCCTGGAGTGTAGGGCAGGGGTTAGCTAACTATGGCTACACCTTC.

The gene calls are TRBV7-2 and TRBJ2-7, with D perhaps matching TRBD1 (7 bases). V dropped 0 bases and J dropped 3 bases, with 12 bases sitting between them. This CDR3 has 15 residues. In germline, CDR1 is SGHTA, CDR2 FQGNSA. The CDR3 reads CASSLAGGQNYEQYF. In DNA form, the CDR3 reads TGTGCCAGCAGCTTAGCGGGGGGACAGAACTACGAGCAGTACTTC. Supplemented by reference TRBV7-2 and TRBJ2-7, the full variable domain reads GAGVSQSPSNKVTEKGKDVELRCDPISGHTALYWYRQSLGQGLEFLIYFQGNSAPDKSGLPSDRFSAERTGGSVSTLTIQRTQQEDSAVYLCASSLAGGQNYEQYFGPGTRLTVT.

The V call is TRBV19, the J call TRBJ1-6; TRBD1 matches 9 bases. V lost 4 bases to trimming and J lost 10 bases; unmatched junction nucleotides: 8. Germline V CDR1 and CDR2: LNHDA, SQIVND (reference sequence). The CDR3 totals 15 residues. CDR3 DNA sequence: TGTGCCAGTAGTACCCAGGACAGGGGAGGCTCACCCCTCCACTTT. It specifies CASSTQDRGGSPLHF.

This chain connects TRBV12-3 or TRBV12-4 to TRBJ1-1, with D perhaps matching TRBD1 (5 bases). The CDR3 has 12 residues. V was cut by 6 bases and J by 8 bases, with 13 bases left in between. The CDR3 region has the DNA TGTGCCAGCAGGGAGGGACTTGGGGAAGCTTTCTTT. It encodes CASREGLGEAFF.

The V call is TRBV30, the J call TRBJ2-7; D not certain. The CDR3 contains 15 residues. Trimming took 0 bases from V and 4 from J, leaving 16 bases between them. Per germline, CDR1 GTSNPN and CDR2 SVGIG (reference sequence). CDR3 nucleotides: TGTGCCTGGAGTGTTGGTCTAACTGTAACGTACGAGCAGTACTTC. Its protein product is CAWSVGLTVTYEQYF.

CDR3 amino acids: CASSLDREGIRGYTF. DNA of the CDR3: TGTGCCAGCAGCTTAGATCGGGAGGGAATAAGAGGCTACACCTTC. The gene calls are TRBV7-8 and TRBJ1-2; no reliable D call. The CDR3 sequence is 15 residues long. V lost 1 base and J 8 bases, leaving 17 bases between the germline ends. Germline V CDR1 and CDR2: SGHVS, FQNEAQ.

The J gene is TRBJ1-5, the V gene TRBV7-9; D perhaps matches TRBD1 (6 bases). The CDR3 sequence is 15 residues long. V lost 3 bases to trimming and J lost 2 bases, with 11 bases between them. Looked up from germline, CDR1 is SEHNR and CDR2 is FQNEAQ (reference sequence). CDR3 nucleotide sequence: TGTGCCAGCAGCTTGGGGGGGCTGGGCAATCAGCCCCAGCATTTT. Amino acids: CASSLGGLGNQPQHF.

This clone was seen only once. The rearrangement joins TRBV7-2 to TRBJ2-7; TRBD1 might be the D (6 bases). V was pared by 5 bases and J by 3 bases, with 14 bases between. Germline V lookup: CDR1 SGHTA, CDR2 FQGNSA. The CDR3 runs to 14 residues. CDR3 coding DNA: TGTGCCAGCAGCGACGGGACACCTTTCTACGAGCAGTACTTC. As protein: CASSDGTPFYEQYF.

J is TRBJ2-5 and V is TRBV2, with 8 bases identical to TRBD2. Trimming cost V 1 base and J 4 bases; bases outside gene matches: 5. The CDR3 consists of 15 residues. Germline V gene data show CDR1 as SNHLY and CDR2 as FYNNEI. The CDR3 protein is CASSEDSGGGETQYF. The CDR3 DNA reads TGTGCCAGCAGTGAAGATTCGGGAGGGGGAGAGACCCAGTACTTC.

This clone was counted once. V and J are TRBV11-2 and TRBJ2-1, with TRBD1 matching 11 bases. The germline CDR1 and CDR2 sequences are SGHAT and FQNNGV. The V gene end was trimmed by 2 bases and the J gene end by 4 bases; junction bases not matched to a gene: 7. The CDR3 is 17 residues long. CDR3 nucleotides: TGTGCCAGCAGCTTAACTACCGGGACAGGGGGTTACAATGAGCAGTTCTTC. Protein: CASSLTTGTGGYNEQFF.

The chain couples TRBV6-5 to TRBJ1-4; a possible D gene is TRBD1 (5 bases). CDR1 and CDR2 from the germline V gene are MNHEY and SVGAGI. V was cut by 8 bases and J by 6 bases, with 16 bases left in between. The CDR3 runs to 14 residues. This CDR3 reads CASQSAAGDEKLFF. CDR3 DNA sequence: TGTGCCAGCCAGAGCGCAGCGGGGGATGAAAAACTGTTTTTT.

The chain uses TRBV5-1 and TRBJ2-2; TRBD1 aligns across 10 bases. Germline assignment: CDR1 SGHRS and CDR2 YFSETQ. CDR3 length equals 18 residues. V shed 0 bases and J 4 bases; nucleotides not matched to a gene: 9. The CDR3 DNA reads TGCGCCAGCAGCTTGGTTATACCGGGACAGGGGTCCACCGGGGAGCTGTTTTTT. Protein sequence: CASSLVIPGQGSTGELFF.